This record covers a single T cell receptor beta chain. This entry is derived from a study of blood T cell repertoires in COVID-19. Study in general: The origin of the acute and convalescent COVID-19 samples was the United States, Italy and Spain.

Per the original methods: Using reference gene primer amplification, nucleated cell counts were estimated. Profiled with immunoSEQ multiplex PCR; TCRdb holds only in-frame clones, not every one. That table furnishes V, J and clone size, whereas the DNA furnished D and trimming. The table records around 110,000 clones, roughly 86% of them present only once. The CDR3 covers 14 residues. With 4 bases removed from V and 6 bases from J, the gap between germline ends came to 12 bases. Germline lookup yields CDR1 SGHTA and CDR2 FQGTGA. This clonotype was sampled from a man in his forties with acute or convalescent COVID-19. Sequencing was carried out using peripheral blood. V gene TRBV7-3 combines with J gene TRBJ2-2, with D tentatively TRBD2 (5 bases). CDR3 in DNA: TGTGCCAGCAGCTCAAGCTCGGGGTCCGGGGAGCTGTTTTTT. Protein: CASSSSSGSGELFF.